The T cell receptor beta chain described here comes from a study of blood T cell repertoires in COVID-19. The authors' processing: Cell counts per sample came from amplifying reference gene primers. Using immunoSEQ multiplex PCR, the repertoire was profiled, and TCRdb retains in-frame clones only, with some absent. V and J calls and clone size follow that table, whereas D and trimming were derived from the DNA. Of over 200,000 clones listed, over 70% are singletons. CDR1 and CDR2 (germline): PRHDT, FYEKMQ (reference sequence). V was cut by 5 bases and J by 1 base, with 18 bases left in between. This CDR3 is built from 16 residues.

The receptor comes from a woman older than 75 with acute or convalescent COVID-19. V gene TRBV13 combines with J gene TRBJ2-7; tentative D call: TRBD1 (6 bases). The sequenced sample consisted of peripheral blood. The CDR3 loop is CASSQSSGAVSYEQYF. CDR3 DNA sequence: TGTGCCAGCAGCCAATCCTCAGGGGCGGTATCCTACGAGCAGTACTTC.